One sample yielded the 18 T cell receptor beta chains listed below, sequenced in a study of tumor-infiltrating lymphocytes in primary liver carcinoma. Taking about 18-32 mg of unsorted bulk tissue, the authors co-extracted RNA and DNA. TCR beta cDNA came from approximately 0.55 ug total RNA, primed with a constant-region primer. Three-round nested multiplex PCR performed with slightly modified ARM-PCR produced the TCR beta libraries. A C-beta reverse primer and TRBV1-TRBV30 forward primers served in each of the first two PCR rounds, at 10 cycles apiece. One entry per CDR3 protein results from TCRdb running MiXCR on the multiplex PCR reads. The data contain tens of thousands of distinct CDR3 sequences, approximately 76% of them singletons. The specimen sequenced was liver tumor tissue from sampling region 3. Subset described: tumor region T3, left-lateral pole. Receptor source: a woman aged 25-40 years with primary liver carcinoma and hepatitis B virus infection.

For this clonotype: A clone one base away is much larger, so this may be a read error. The chain uses TRBV6-1 and TRBJ1-2, with unresolved D. The V gene lost 6 bases and the J gene lost 3 bases, with 17 bases spanning the gap. The CDR3 runs to 15 residues. Germline values: CDR1 MNHNS, CDR2 SASEGT. The CDR3: CASSMAEGIDYGYTF. The DNA for the CDR3 is TGTGCCAGCAGCATGGCAGAGGGTATTGACTATGGCTACACCTTC.

This clonotype was observed a single time. Compared with germline, one end of the junction differs, possibly owing to a read error. The gene calls are TRBV7-9 and TRBJ2-1, with 7 positions matching TRBD2. This CDR3 contains 17 residues. CDR1 and CDR2 from the germline V gene are SEHNR and FQNEAQ (reference sequence). CDR3 residues: CASSLVLGGSSYNEQSF. The CDR3 nucleotides read TGTGCCAGCAGCTTAGTTCTTGGCGGGAGCTCCTACAATGAGCAGTCCTTC.

The sample holds many counts of this clonotype. The chain links TRBV28 to TRBJ2-1; D possibly corresponds to TRBD2 (5 bases). The ends were cut back, 3 bases at V and 0 bases at J, with 9 bases in the middle. This CDR3 is built from 15 residues. Looked up from germline, CDR1 is MDHEN and CDR2 is SYDVKM. This CDR3 is CASSFGGSSYNEQFF. CDR3 DNA sequence: TGTGCCAGCAGTTTCGGTGGGAGCTCCTACAATGAGCAGTTCTTC. The full variable domain, its missing parts supplied by reference TRBV28 and TRBJ2-1, is DVKVTQSSRYLVKRTGEKVFLECVQDMDHENMFWYRQDPGLGLRLIYFSYDVKMKEKGDIPEGYSVSREKKERFSLILESASTNQTSMYLCASSFGGSSYNEQFFGPGTRLTVL.

The rearrangement joins TRBV28 to TRBJ1-6; 9 positions agree with TRBD1. In germline, CDR1 is MDHEN, CDR2 SYDVKM. V gave up 5 bases and J gave up 14 bases; unmatched junction bases: 16. This CDR3 contains 16 residues. CDR3 nucleotide sequence: TGTGCCAGCAGTACCCACAGGGGGCAAGTCTTATTCACCCTCCACTTT. This translates into CASSTHRGQVLFTLHF.

The gene calls are TRBV4-3 and TRBJ2-1, with D perhaps TRBD2 (6 bases). V shed 0 bases and J shed 12 bases, with 21 bases lying between them. CDR1 is LGHNA and CDR2 is YSLEER in the germline V gene. This CDR3 region has 16 residues. The CDR3 sequence is CASSQDWDCAYDGQFF. The CDR3, as DNA: TGCGCCAGCAGCCAAGATTGGGACTGCGCCTACGATGGGCAGTTCTTC.

Concerning this clonotype itself: Possible read error: a much larger clone is one base away. J is TRBJ2-5 and V is TRBV11-1; D gene uncertain. This CDR3 has 15 residues. V was cut by 5 bases and J by 3 bases, with 16 bases left in between. Germline V CDR1 and CDR2: SGHAT, FQDESV (reference sequence). The CDR3 bases are TGTGCCAGCAGCACCCGACAAGCAAGAGAAGAGACCCAGTACTTC. The encoded protein is CASSTRQAREETQYF.

A note on this clonotype: At one end, the junction sequence differs from germline, possibly due to a read error. The chain employs TRBV28 and TRBJ1-5; a possible D gene is TRBD1 (6 bases). The last part of the DNA fits TRBJ2-3 better; the J call may be wrong. The CDR3 runs to 12 residues. The germline V gene encodes CDR1 MDHEN and CDR2 SYDVKM. The DNA for the CDR3 is TGTGCCTGCAGTCGAGGGGGTCAGCCCCAGTATTTT. Protein product: CACSRGGQPQYF.

This clonotype was recorded a few times. At one end, the junction sequence differs from germline, possibly due to a read error. The chain carries TRBV13 and TRBJ2-2; 9 nucleotides align to TRBD2. The germline V gene encodes CDR1 PRHDT and CDR2 FYEKMQ (reference sequence). CDR3 length equals 15 residues. The CDR3 protein is CASSFGTSPGGKLFF. CDR3 coding DNA: TGTGCCAGCAGCTTCGGGACTAGCCCCGGCGGGAAGCTGTTTTTT. Full variable domain (remainder filled in from reference TRBV13 and TRBJ2-2): AAGVIQSPRHLIKEKRETATLKCYPIPRHDTVYWYQQGPGQDPQFLISFYEKMQSDKGSIPDRFSAQQFSDYHSELNMSSLELGDSALYFCASSFGTSPGGKLFFGEGSRLTVL.

Concerning this clonotype: One junction end disagrees with the germline gene, perhaps due to a read error. This sequence joins TRBV5-4 and TRBJ1-6, with D tentatively TRBD1 (5 bases). Germline V gene lookup returns CDR1 SGHNT and CDR2 YYREEE (reference sequence). This CDR3 is built from 15 residues. This CDR3 is CASSPRAGDNSPIHF. DNA for the CDR3: TGTGCCAGTAGTCCAAGGGCGGGGGATAATTCACCCATCCACTTT.

The gene calls are TRBV28 and TRBJ2-2, with 7 bases lining up with TRBD2. From germline, CDR1 is MDHEN and CDR2 SYDVKM. This CDR3 region has 14 residues. The V gene end was trimmed by 4 bases and the J gene end by 9 bases; junction bases not matched to a gene: 8. This chain's CDR3 is CASSSSGNTWELFF. CDR3 DNA sequence: TGTGCCAGCAGTTCTAGCGGTAATACCTGGGAGCTGTTTTTT.

This clonotype showed up many times. The gene calls are TRBV6-5 and TRBJ1-5, with a tentative D call TRBD1 (5 bases). Germline CDR1 is MNHEY and CDR2 is SVGAGI. Trimming cost V 2 bases and J 2 bases, with 10 bases left between them. CDR3 length: 15 residues. The CDR3 is CASSYRQGGNQPQHF. CDR3 coding DNA: TGTGCCAGCAGTTACCGGCAGGGAGGCAATCAGCCCCAGCATTTT.

This chain joins TRBV11-2 and TRBJ2-1; TRBD2 matches at 11 bases. Losses at the gene ends were 4 bases for V and 10 bases for J; bases not matched to a gene: 12. Germline V gene sequence: CDR1 SGHAT, CDR2 FQNNGV. The CDR3 sequence is 16 residues long. CDR3 protein: CASSWWTSGLENEQFF. The CDR3 DNA follows: TGTGCCAGCAGCTGGTGGACTAGCGGGTTAGAAAACGAGCAGTTCTTC.

About this clonotype itself: A much larger clone differs from this one at a single base, so this may be a read error. The CDR3 ends on some other residue instead of the conserved phenylalanine or tryptophan, so this is likely a read error. This rearrangement joins TRBV5-1 to TRBJ2-7; the D gene is possibly TRBD1 (6 bases). Germline V gene sequence: CDR1 SGHRS, CDR2 YFSETQ. This CDR3 spans 13 amino acids. DNA of the CDR3: TGCGCCAACAGCTGGGACAAGACCTACGAGCAGTACCTC. It encodes CANSWDKTYEQYL.

This rearrangement joins TRBV11-2 to TRBJ1-2; the D gene is possibly TRBD1 (5 bases). CDR3 length: 14 residues. The germline V gene has CDR1 SGHAT and CDR2 FQNNGV. CDR3 bases: TGTGTCTGTAGCCCCGGGGGTACAGTCGTTGGCTACACCTTC. Translation gives CVCSPGGTVVGYTF.

This clonotype was seen more than once but under ten times. One end of the junction does not line up with germline, which may come from a read error. The V call is TRBV4-3, the J call TRBJ1-2; D is unresolved. Germline CDR1 reads LGHNA; CDR2 reads YSLEER. The CDR3 has 14 amino acids. The CDR3 sequence is CASSAELEIHGYTF. The CDR3 coding sequence is TGCGCCAGCAGTGCTGAGTTGGAGATCCATGGCTATACCTTC.

V gene TRBV11-2 combines with J gene TRBJ2-1, with D perhaps assigned TRBD1 or TRBD2 (5 bases each). The germline gives CDR1 SGHAT, CDR2 FQNNGV. This CDR3 spans 14 amino acids. With 9 bases removed from V and 10 bases from J, the gap between germline ends came to 22 bases. Here the CDR3 DNA reads TGTGCCAGTAATCCGGACTCGAGGTACAGGGAGCAGTTCTTC. Protein sequence: CASNPDSRYREQFF.

The chain is built from TRBV7-8 and TRBJ2-7, with TRBD2 matching over 9 bases. Trimming took 5 bases from V and 6 from J; bases not matched to a gene: 14. CDR1 and CDR2 (germline): SGHVS, FQNEAQ. This CDR3 has 16 residues. The CDR3 DNA is TGTGCCAGCAGCCCTATACTAGCGGGCGAAGGCCTCGAGCAGTACTTC. This translates into CASSPILAGEGLEQYF. Supplemented by reference TRBV7-8 and TRBJ2-7, the full variable domain reads GAGVSQSPRYKVAKRGQDVALRCDPISGHVSLFWYQQALGQGPEFLTYFQNEAQLDKSGLPSDRFFAERPEGSVSTLKIQRTQQEDSAVYLCASSPILAGEGLEQYFGPGTRLTVT.

This rearrangement joins TRBV11-2 to TRBJ1-1; no definite D call. The CDR3 runs 15 residues. CDR1 and CDR2 (germline): SGHAT, FQNNGV. Trimming removed 0 bases at V and 12 bases at J, with 20 bases between. This chain's CDR3 is CASSLDPSMNTETFF. CDR3 bases: TGTGCCAGCAGCTTAGATCCTTCAATGAACACCGAAACTTTCTTT.